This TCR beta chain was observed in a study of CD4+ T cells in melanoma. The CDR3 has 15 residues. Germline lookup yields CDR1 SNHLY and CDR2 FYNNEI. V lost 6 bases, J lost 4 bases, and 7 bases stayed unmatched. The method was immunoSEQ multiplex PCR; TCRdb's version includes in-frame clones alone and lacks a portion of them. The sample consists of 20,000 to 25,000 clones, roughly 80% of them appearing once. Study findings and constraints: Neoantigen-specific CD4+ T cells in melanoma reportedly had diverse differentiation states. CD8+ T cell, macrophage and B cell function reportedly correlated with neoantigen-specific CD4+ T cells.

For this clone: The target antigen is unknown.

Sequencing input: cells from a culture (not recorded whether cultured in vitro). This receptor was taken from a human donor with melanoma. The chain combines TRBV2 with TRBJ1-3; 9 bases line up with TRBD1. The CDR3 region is CASSEQGAIGNTIYF. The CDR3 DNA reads TGTGCCAGCAGCGAACAGGGGGCAATAGGAAACACCATATATTTT.